Listed here are 8 T cell receptor beta chains from one sample, sequenced in a study of cytomegalovirus exposure and HLA in healthy donors. Primers for the PCR totalled 60 Vbeta and 13 Jbeta. The table came from immunoSEQ multiplex PCR; TCRdb's copy has only in-frame clones and leaves some out. The top ten clones hold 1.3% to 1.5% of a sample with some 140,000 clones, around four fifths of them seen once. Sequenced input: PBMCs. These receptors originate from a woman aged 40-49 years in good health and CMV-seronegative.

The J gene is TRBJ1-6, the V gene TRBV5-4; no firm D call. This CDR3 has 15 residues. CDR1 and CDR2 (germline): SGHNT, YYREEE (reference sequence). Trimming pared 6 bases from V and 9 bases from J, leaving 19 bases between. The CDR3 reads CASTPWADGSSPLHF. The DNA of the CDR3 is TGTGCCAGCACTCCTTGGGCTGATGGATCTTCACCCCTCCACTTT.

The gene calls are TRBV2 and TRBJ2-4; D is possibly TRBD2 (6 bases). This CDR3 spans 15 amino acids. The germline V gene has CDR1 SNHLY and CDR2 FYNNEI. Trimming stripped 6 bases from V and 6 bases from J, with 18 bases between. CDR3 residues: CASRGETRDINIQYF. The CDR3 region has the DNA TGTGCCAGCAGGGGGGAGACTAGAGATATAAACATTCAGTACTTC. The full variable domain, in which reference TRBV2 and TRBJ2-4 provide the parts outside the CDR3, is EPEVTQTPSHQVTQMGQEVILRCVPISNHLYFYWYRQILGQKVEFLVSFYNNEISEKSEIFDDQFSVERPDGSNFTLKIRSTKLEDSAMYFCASRGETRDINIQYFGAGTRLSVL.

This clone was counted once. The chain has TRBV28 and TRBJ1-2; maybe TRBD1 (5 bases). Trimming removed 4 bases from V and 4 bases from J, with 13 bases in between. Per germline, CDR1 MDHEN and CDR2 SYDVKM. This CDR3 contains 14 residues. CDR3 in amino acids: CASSSIPGLYGYTF. In nucleotides, the CDR3 is TGTGCCAGCAGTTCGATCCCAGGGCTCTATGGCTACACCTTC.

The rearrangement links TRBV6-5 to TRBJ2-5, with a tentative D call TRBD1 (5 bases). This CDR3 has 12 amino acids. Germline V lookup: CDR1 MNHEY, CDR2 SVGAGI. The V and J ends lost 5 bases and 4 bases respectively, with 8 bases between them. The CDR3, as DNA: TGTGCCAGCAGTACTACAGGAGAGACCCAGTACTTC. Protein product: CASSTTGETQYF.

This clone was seen a single time. V gene TRBV10-3 combines with J gene TRBJ2-5; perhaps TRBD1 as D (5 bases). The V gene lost 7 bases and the J gene lost 2 bases, with 11 bases spanning the gap. Per germline, CDR1 ENHRY and CDR2 SYGVKD. The CDR3 length is 13 residues. The CDR3 DNA follows: TGTGCCATCAAGACAGAAAGACAAGAGACCCAGTACTTC. Its protein is CAIKTERQETQYF.

This chain uses TRBV7-2 with TRBJ2-1; D gene unclear. With 1 base removed from V and 1 base from J, the gap between germline ends came to 5 bases. The CDR3 contains 14 residues. The germline gives CDR1 SGHTA, CDR2 FQGNSA. In DNA, the CDR3 is TGTGCCAGCAGCTTAGGTTCGTCCTACAATGAGCAGTTCTTC. This encodes CASSLGSSYNEQFF.

This clone has more than one count but fewer than ten. This chain links TRBV4-3 with TRBJ1-6, with D perhaps TRBD1 (5 bases). V was cut by 1 base and J by 10 bases, with 20 bases left in between. Germline CDR1 and CDR2: LGHNA and YSLEER. There are 17 residues in the CDR3. CDR3 sequence reads: CASSQGSPGTGGSPLHF. The CDR3 bases are TGCGCCAGCAGCCAAGGATCACCCGGGACGGGAGGATCACCCCTCCACTTT.

The V gene is TRBV4-2, the J gene TRBJ1-2; D unclear. Germline CDR1 is LGHNA and CDR2 is YNFKEQ. The CDR3 has 14 residues. Trimming took 2 bases from V and 7 from J, leaving 14 bases between them. The CDR3 nucleotides are TGTGCCAGCAGCCAAAGCATTGACTGGGTTGGCTACACCTTC. It codes for CASSQSIDWVGYTF.